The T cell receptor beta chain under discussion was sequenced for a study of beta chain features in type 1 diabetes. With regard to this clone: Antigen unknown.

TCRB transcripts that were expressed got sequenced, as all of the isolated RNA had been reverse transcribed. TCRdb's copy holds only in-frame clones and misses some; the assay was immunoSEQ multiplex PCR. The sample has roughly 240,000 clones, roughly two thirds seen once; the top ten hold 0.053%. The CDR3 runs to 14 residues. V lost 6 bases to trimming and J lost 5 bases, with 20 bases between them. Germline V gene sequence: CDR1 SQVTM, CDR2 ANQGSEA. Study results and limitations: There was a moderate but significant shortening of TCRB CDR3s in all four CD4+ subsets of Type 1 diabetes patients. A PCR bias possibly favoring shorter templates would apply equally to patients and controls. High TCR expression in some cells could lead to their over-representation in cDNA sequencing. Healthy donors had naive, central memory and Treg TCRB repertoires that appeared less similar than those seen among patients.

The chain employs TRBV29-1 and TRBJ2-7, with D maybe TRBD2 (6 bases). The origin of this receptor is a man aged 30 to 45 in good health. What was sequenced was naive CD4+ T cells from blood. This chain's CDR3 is CSVRRLISGDEQYF. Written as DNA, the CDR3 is TGCAGCGTCCGTCGACTAATATCGGGAGACGAGCAGTACTTC.